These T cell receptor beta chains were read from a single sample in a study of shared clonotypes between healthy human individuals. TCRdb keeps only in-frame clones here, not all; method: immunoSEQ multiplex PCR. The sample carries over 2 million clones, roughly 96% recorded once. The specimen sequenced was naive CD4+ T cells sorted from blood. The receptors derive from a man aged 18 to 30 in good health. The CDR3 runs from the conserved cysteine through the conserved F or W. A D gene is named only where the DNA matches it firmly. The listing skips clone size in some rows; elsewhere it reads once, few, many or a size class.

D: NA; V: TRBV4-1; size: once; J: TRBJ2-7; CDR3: CASSQTGQPYEQYF; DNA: TGCGCCAGCAGCCAAACCGGACAGCCCTACGAGCAGTACTTC
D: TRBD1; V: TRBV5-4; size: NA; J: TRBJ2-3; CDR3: CASSFNRGSTDTQYF; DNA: TGTGCCAGCAGCTTCAACAGGGGGAGCACAGATACGCAGTATTTT
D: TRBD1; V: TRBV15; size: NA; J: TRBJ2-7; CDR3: CATRLPGTGDDEQYF; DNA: TGTGCCACCAGACTCCCCGGGACAGGGGACGACGAGCAGTACTTC
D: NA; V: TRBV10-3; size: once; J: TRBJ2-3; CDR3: CAIGTAGDTQYF; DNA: TGTGCCATTGGGACTGCGGGAGATACGCAGTATTTT
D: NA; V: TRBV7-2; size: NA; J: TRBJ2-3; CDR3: CASSFGFGTDTQYF; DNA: TGTGCCAGCAGCTTTGGGTTCGGCACAGATACGCAGTATTTT
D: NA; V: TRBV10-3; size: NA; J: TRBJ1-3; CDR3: CAISETTGTTTSSGNTIYF; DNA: TGTGCCATCAGTGAGACCACTGGGACCACAACCAGCTCTGGAAACACCATATATTTT
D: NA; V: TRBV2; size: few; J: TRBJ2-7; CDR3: CASRASQNYEQYF; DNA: TGTGCCAGCAGGGCCTCACAGAACTACGAGCAGTACTTC
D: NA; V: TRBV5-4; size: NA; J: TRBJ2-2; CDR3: CASSLAVGNTGELFF; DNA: TGTGCCAGCAGCTTGGCCGTAGGGAACACCGGGGAGCTGTTTTTT
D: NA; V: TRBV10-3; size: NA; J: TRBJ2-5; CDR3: CAISEKQRVAQYF; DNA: TGTGCCATCAGTGAGAAACAGCGCGTGGCCCAGTACTTC
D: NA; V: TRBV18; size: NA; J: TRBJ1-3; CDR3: CASSPPPRGNTIYF; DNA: TGTGCCAGCTCACCACCGCCCCGCGGAAACACCATATATTTT
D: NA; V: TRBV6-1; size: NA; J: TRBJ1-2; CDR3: CASRRNYGYTF; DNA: TGTGCCAGCAGACGGAACTATGGCTACACCTTC
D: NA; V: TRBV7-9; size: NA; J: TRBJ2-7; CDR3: CASSLLEGHRYF; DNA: TGTGCCAGCAGCTTGTTAGAGGGACACCGGTACTTC
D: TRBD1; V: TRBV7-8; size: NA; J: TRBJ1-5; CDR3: CASSLRRDSGQPQHF; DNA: TGTGCCAGCAGCCTTAGACGGGACAGTGGTCAGCCCCAGCATTTT
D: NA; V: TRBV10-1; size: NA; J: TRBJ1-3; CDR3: CASRPDLSGNTIYF; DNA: TGCGCCAGCAGGCCGGACCTCTCTGGAAACACCATATATTTT
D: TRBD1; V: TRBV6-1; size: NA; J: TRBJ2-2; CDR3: CASSLQGDRTGELFF; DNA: TGTGCCAGCAGCTTACAGGGGGATAGGACCGGGGAGCTGTTTTTT
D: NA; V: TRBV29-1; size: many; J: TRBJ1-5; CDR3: CSVEEPEGQPQHF; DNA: TGCAGCGTTGAAGAACCGGAGGGTCAGCCCCAGCATTTT
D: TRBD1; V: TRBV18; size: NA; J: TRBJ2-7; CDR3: CASSPGTGPYEQYF; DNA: TGTGCCAGCTCACCCGGGACAGGTCCCTACGAGCAGTACTTC
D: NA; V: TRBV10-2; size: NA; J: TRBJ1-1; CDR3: CASSGTLNTEAFF; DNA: TGCGCCAGCAGTGGGACATTGAACACTGAAGCTTTCTTT
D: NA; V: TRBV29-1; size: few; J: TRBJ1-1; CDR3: CSVEDWPEAFF; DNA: TGCAGCGTTGAAGATTGGCCCGAAGCTTTCTTT
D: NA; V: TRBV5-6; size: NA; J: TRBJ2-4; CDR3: CASSLWVTKNIQYF; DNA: TGTGCCAGCAGCTTGTGGGTCACCAAAAACATTCAGTACTTC
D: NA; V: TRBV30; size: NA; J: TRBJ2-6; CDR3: CAWSVRGSGANVLTF; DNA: TGTGCCTGGAGTGTACGGGGTTCTGGGGCCAACGTCCTGACTTTC
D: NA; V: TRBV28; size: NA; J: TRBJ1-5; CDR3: CASTEPRGQPQHF; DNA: TGTGCCAGCACAGAGCCAAGAGGACAGCCCCAGCATTTT
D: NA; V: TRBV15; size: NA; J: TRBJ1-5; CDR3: CATSRGKGGWGSNQPQHF; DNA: TGTGCCACCAGCAGAGGTAAAGGAGGCTGGGGTAGCAATCAGCCCCAGCATTTT
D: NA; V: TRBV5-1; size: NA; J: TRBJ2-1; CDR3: CASSLSTSSYNEQFF; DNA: TGCGCCAGCAGCTTGTCCACGAGCTCCTACAATGAGCAGTTCTTC
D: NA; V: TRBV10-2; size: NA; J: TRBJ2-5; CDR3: CASTLGVGWETQYF; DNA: TGCGCCAGCACCCTAGGCGTGGGATGGGAGACCCAGTACTTC
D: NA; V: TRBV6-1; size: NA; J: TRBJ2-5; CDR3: CASSEAQARLSTQYF; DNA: TGTGCCAGCAGTGAAGCGCAGGCTCGACTGTCAACCCAGTACTTC
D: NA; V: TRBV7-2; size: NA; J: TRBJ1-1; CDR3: CASSYRTEAFF; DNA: TGTGCCAGCAGCTATCGCACTGAAGCTTTCTTT
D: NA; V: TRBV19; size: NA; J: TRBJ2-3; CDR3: CASSTGPGLDTDTQYF; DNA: TGTGCCAGTAGTACGGGGCCGGGGCTCGACACAGATACGCAGTATTTT
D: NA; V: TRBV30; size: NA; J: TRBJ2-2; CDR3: CAWSITRGGTGELFF; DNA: TGTGCCTGGAGTATCACTCGAGGGGGGACCGGGGAGCTGTTTTTT
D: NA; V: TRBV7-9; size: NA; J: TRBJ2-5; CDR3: CASSLAGGAETQYF; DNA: TGTGCCAGCAGCTTAGCGGGGGGAGCGGAGACCCAGTACTTC
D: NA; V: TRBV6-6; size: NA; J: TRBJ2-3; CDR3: CASSLRLGTDTQYF; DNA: TGTGCCAGCAGTTTGCGACTGGGCACAGATACGCAGTATTTT
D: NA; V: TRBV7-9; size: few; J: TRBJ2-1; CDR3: CASSPRGGASYNEQFF; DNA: TGTGCCAGCAGCCCCCGTGGAGGGGCGTCCTACAATGAGCAGTTCTTC
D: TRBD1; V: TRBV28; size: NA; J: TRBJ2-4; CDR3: CASSLWGTGRRKNIQYF; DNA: TGTGCCAGCAGTTTATGGGGGACAGGGAGGAGAAAAAACATTCAGTACTTC
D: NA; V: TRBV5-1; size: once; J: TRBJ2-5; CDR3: CASNQDQETQYF; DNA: TGCGCCAGCAATCAGGACCAAGAGACCCAGTACTTC
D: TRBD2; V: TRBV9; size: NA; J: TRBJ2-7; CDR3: CASSVGVAGEREQYF; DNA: TGTGCCAGCAGCGTAGGGGTAGCGGGAGAAAGGGAGCAGTACTTC
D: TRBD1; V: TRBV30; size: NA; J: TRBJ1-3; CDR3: CATRDRGYGGNTIYF; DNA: TGTGCCACACGGGACAGGGGTTATGGTGGAAACACCATATATTTT
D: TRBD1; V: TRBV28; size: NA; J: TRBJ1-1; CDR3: CASSHSTGGLMNTEAFF; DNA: TGTGCCAGCAGTCACTCGACAGGGGGGTTGATGAACACTGAAGCTTTCTTT
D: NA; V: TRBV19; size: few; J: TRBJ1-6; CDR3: CASSIVWGPDSPLHF; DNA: TGTGCCAGTAGTATAGTCTGGGGGCCGGATTCACCCCTCCACTTT
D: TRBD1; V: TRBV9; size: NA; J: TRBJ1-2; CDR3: CASSVTGQNYGYTF; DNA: TGTGCCAGCAGCGTGACGGGACAGAACTATGGCTACACCTTC
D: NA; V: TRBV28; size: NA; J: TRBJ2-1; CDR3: CASSAGGYNEQFF; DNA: TGTGCCAGCAGCGCAGGGGGGTACAATGAGCAGTTCTTC
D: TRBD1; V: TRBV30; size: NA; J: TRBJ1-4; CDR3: CAWSRDSNEKLFF; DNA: TGTGCCTGGAGCCGGGACAGCAATGAAAAACTGTTTTTT
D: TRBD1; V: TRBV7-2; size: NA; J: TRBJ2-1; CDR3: CASSFLPGTGYGNEQFF; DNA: TGTGCCAGCAGTTTTCTCCCCGGGACAGGGTATGGTAATGAGCAGTTCTTC
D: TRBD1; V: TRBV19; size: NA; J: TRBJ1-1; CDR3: CASTGQGYGEAFF; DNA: TGTGCCAGTACGGGACAGGGGTACGGGGAAGCTTTCTTT
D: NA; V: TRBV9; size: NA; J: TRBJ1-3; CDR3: CASSVAGRESGNTIYF; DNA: TGTGCCAGCAGCGTAGCGGGCAGGGAGTCTGGAAACACCATATATTTT
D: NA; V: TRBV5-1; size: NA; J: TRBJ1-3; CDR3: CASSQDVVGNTIYF; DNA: TGCGCCAGCAGCCAAGACGTTGTTGGAAACACCATATATTTT
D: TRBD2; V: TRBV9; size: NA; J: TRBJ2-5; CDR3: CASSVGSGRARETQYF; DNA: TGTGCCAGCAGCGTAGGAAGCGGGAGGGCCCGGGAGACCCAGTACTTC
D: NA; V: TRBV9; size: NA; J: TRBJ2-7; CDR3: CASSVSGSEQYF; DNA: TGTGCCAGCAGCGTTTCAGGGTCCGAGCAGTACTTC
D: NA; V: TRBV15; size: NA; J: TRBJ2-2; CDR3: CATSTRATVTGELFF; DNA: TGTGCCACCAGCACCCGGGCTACGGTGACCGGGGAGCTGTTTTTT
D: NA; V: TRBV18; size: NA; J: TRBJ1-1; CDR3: CASSPYPNTEAFF; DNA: TGTGCCAGCTCACCTTACCCGAACACTGAAGCTTTCTTT
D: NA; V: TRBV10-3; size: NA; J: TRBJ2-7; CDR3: CAISEGGNEQYF; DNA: TGTGCCATCAGTGAGGGGGGAAACGAGCAGTACTTC
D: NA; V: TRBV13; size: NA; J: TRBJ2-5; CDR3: CASSLGTHETQYF; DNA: TGTGCCAGCAGCTTAGGGACTCACGAGACCCAGTACTTC
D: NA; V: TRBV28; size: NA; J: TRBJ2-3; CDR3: CASSSRRGPDTQYF; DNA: TGTGCCAGCAGTTCCCGGAGGGGCCCAGATACGCAGTATTTT
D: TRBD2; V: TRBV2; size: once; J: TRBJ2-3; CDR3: CASSEARLAGADTQYF; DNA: TGTGCCAGCAGTGAAGCGCGGCTAGCGGGAGCCGATACGCAGTATTTT
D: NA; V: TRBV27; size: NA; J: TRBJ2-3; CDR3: CASSLNSDYPPYF; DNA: TGTGCCAGCAGTTTAAATTCCGACTATCCTCCGTATTTT